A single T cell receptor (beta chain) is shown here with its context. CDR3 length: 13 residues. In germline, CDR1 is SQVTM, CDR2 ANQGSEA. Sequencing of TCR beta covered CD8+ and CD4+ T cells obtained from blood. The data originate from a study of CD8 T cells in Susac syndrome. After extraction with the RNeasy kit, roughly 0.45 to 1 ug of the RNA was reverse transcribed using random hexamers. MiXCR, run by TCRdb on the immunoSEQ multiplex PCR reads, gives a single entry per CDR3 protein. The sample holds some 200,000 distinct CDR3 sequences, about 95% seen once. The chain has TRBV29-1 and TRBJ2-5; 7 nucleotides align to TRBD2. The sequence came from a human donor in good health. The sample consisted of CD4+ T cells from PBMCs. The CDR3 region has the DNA TGCACCGTCAAGCGGGATTGGAGAGAGACCCAGTACTTC. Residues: CTVKRDWRETQYF.